Below, 14 T cell receptor beta chains from the same sample are listed, as sequenced in a study of CD8 T cells in ankylosing spondylitis. MiXCR, applied by TCRdb to the 5' RACE reads, yields one record per CDR3 protein. The table lists roughly 180,000 distinct CDR3 sequences, around a tenth of them singletons. What was sequenced was blood, either unsorted or a sorted T cell fraction (not recorded which). These receptors were taken from a male donor with ankylosing spondylitis or in good health (not recorded which).

Ten or more counts support this clonotype. This rearrangement joins TRBV20-1 to TRBJ1-5; TRBD1 matches 7 bases. CDR1 and CDR2 from the germline V gene are DFQATT and SNEGSKA (reference sequence). The CDR3 is 16 amino acids. With V trimmed by 0 bases and J by 0 bases, 5 bases remained unmatched. Here the CDR3 reads CSARDLRGLSNQPQHF. The CDR3 coding sequence is TGCAGTGCTAGAGATCTAAGGGGGCTTAGCAATCAGCCCCAGCATTTT.

This clonotype was seen at least ten times. The chain combines TRBV20-1 with TRBJ2-3; D is unclear. Trimming left V 2 bases short and J 6 bases short, with 6 bases between. CDR3 length: 11 amino acids. CDR1 DFQATT and CDR2 SNEGSKA come from the germline V gene (reference sequence). The CDR3 here is CSARIGDTQYF. The DNA of the CDR3 is TGCAGTGCTAGAATTGGGGATACGCAGTATTTT.

Of note for this clonotype: A read error may account for a junction end that differs from germline. This chain joins TRBV5-1 and TRBJ2-3; weak D call: TRBD1 (6 bases). Germline lookup yields CDR1 SGHRS and CDR2 YFSETQ. The CDR3 is 15 residues long. The CDR3 DNA is TGCGCCAGCAGCCCGGACAGTCGGAGCACAGATACGCAGTGTTTT. Protein product: CASSPDSRSTDTQCF.

This clonotype was seen only a few times. The rearrangement joins TRBV6-1 to TRBJ1-1, with 7 bases fitting TRBD1. CDR1 is MNHNS and CDR2 is SASEGT in the germline V gene. The CDR3 is made up of 14 amino acids. V was pared by 7 bases and J by 2 bases, with 7 bases of the junction left unmatched. CDR3 in amino acids: CASIPTGINTEAFF. The DNA of the CDR3 is TGTGCCAGCATCCCGACAGGGATCAACACTGAAGCTTTCTTT.

A few counts support this clonotype. The chain is built from TRBV18 and TRBJ2-3; D ambiguous. This CDR3 comprises 14 residues. The V end was cut by 0 bases, the J end by 6 bases, with 10 bases between. The germline CDR1 and CDR2 sequences are KGHSH and LQKENI. CDR3: CASSPPSLRDTQYF. The CDR3 region has the DNA TGTGCCAGCTCACCACCGAGCTTGAGGGATACGCAGTATTTT.

This clonotype has at least ten counts. This chain connects TRBV27 to TRBJ2-7; D may be TRBD1 (5 bases). Between the trimmed V and J ends, which lost 6 bases and 3 bases, there was a span of 12 bases. Germline V gives CDR1 MNHEY, CDR2 SMNVEV (reference sequence). This CDR3 spans 13 amino acids. The DNA of the CDR3 is TGTGCCAGCAGGAAAGGGGTCGGCTACGAGCAGTACTTC. Translated: CASRKGVGYEQYF.

Many counts were recorded for this clonotype. The chain couples TRBV20-1 to TRBJ1-4, with D unresolved. CDR1 DFQATT and CDR2 SNEGSKA come from the germline V gene (reference sequence). V shed 4 bases and J shed 6 bases, with 12 bases lying between them. CDR3 length equals 13 residues. Here the CDR3 DNA reads TGCAGTGCTACGGGGATCCCCCATGAAAAACTGTTTTTT. Its protein product is CSATGIPHEKLFF.

This clonotype was seen many times. The chain combines TRBV7-2 with TRBJ2-7; the D gene is possibly TRBD2 (6 bases). The germline V and J ends were trimmed by 4 bases and 2 bases, with 9 bases remaining between them. This CDR3 has 13 amino acids. Germline assignment: CDR1 SGHTA and CDR2 FQGNSA. The CDR3 sequence: CASSSGLTYEQYF. The CDR3 nucleotides read TGTGCCAGCAGCTCTGGACTAACCTACGAGCAGTACTTC.

This clonotype was observed many times. The chain joins TRBV12-3 or TRBV12-4 to TRBJ1-2; TRBD1 aligns across 8 bases. The CDR3 covers 14 residues. With V trimmed by 5 bases and J by 4 bases, 6 bases remained unmatched. The CDR3 region has the DNA TGTGCCAGCAGTCTGACAGGGGCCGCCTATGGCTACACCTTC. Protein product: CASSLTGAAYGYTF.

This clonotype was recorded at least ten times. This chain links TRBV15 with TRBJ2-7; 8 bases agree with TRBD2. Germline V gene lookup returns CDR1 LNHNV and CDR2 YYDKDF (reference sequence). V lost 0 bases to trimming and J lost 7 bases; unmatched junction nucleotides: 5. This CDR3 contains 14 residues. The chain's CDR3 is CATSRERGAKEQYF. Written as DNA, the CDR3 is TGTGCCACCAGCAGAGAGCGGGGGGCGAAGGAGCAGTACTTC.

The rearrangement links TRBV7-9 to TRBJ1-1; D unresolved. The CDR3 is made up of 13 amino acids. CDR1 is SEHNR, CDR2 FQNEAQ, per germline (reference sequence). The CDR3 spells CVSGEEWGTEAFF. CDR3 nucleotide sequence: TGTGTCTCCGGGGAGGAGTGGGGCACTGAAGCTTTCTTT.

This clonotype has a count of ten or more. The genes are TRBV5-1 and TRBJ1-3; D may be TRBD1 (6 bases). The CDR3 sequence is 14 residues long. Germline V gives CDR1 SGHRS, CDR2 YFSETQ. V was trimmed by 3 bases and J by 9 bases, leaving 16 bases between them. The CDR3 region is CASSSEGGPLTIYF. In nucleotides, the CDR3 is TGCGCCAGCAGCTCCGAGGGGGGCCCCCTCACCATATATTTT.

The chain uses TRBV28 and TRBJ1-2, with 8 nucleotides matching TRBD1. Germline assignment: CDR1 MDHEN and CDR2 SYDVKM. V dropped 4 bases and J dropped 4; count of bases not matched to a gene: 11. This CDR3 region has 16 residues. CDR3: CASSSRDRSGGYGYTF. The CDR3 region has the DNA TGTGCCAGCAGTTCCCGGGACAGGAGTGGGGGCTATGGCTACACCTTC.

This clonotype has more than one count but fewer than ten. This sequence joins TRBV14 and TRBJ2-1; a weak D match, TRBD2 (6 bases). The CDR3 is 15 amino acids. V was pared by 0 bases and J by 6 bases, with 12 bases between. CDR1 and CDR2 from the germline V gene are SGHDN and FVKESK. This CDR3 is CASSQEGREINEQFF. In DNA form, the CDR3 reads TGTGCCAGCAGCCAAGAAGGTCGGGAGATCAATGAGCAGTTCTTC.